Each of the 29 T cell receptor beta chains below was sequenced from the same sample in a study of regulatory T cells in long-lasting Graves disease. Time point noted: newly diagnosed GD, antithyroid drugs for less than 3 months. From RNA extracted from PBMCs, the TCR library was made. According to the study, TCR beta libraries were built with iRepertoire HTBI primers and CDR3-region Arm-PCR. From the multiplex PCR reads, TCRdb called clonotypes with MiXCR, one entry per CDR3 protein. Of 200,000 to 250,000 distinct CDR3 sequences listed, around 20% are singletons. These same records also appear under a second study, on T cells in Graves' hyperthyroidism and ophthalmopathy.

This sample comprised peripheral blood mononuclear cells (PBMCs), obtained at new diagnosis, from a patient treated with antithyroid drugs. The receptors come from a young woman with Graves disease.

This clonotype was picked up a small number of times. This CDR3 reads CASSQRGESYEQYF. CDR3 DNA: TGTGCCAGCAGCCAGCGGGGGGAATCCTACGAGCAGTACTTC. J is TRBJ2-7 and V is TRBV4-2; 8 bases fit TRBD2. The germline V gene has CDR1 LGHNA and CDR2 YNFKEQ. The trim removed 3 bases at V and 1 base at J, leaving 2 bases unmatched. The CDR3 extends over 14 amino acids.

Here the CDR3 DNA reads TGTGCCTGGAACCGTGGGGCAAGTGTCCATGAGCAGTTCTTC. It is translated as CAWNRGASVHEQFF. The V and J genes are TRBV30 and TRBJ2-1, with D perhaps TRBD1 (5 bases). Germline lookup yields CDR1 GTSNPN and CDR2 SVGIG (reference sequence). Deletions cut 4 bases from V and 8 bases from J, with 18 bases between. This CDR3 is built from 14 residues.

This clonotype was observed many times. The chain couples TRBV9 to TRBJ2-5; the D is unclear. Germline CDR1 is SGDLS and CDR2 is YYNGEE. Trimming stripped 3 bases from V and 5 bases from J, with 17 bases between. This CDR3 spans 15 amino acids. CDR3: CASSAISPGIETQYF. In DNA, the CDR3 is TGTGCCAGCAGCGCCATTTCCCCAGGAATCGAGACCCAGTACTTC.

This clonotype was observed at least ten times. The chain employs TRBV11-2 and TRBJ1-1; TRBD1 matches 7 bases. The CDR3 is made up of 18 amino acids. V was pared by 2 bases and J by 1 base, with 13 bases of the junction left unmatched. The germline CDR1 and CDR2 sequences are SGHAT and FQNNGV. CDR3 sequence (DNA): TGTGCCAGCAGCTTAAACCCGACCTTGACAGGGAGGAACACTGAAGCTTTCTTT. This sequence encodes CASSLNPTLTGRNTEAFF.

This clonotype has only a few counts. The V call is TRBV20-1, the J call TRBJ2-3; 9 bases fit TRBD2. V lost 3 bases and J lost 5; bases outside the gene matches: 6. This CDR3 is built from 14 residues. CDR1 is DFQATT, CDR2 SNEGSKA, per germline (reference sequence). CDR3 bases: TGCAGTGCTAGCGGGCGGGAGGGACAAGATACGCAGTATTTT. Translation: CSASGREGQDTQYF.

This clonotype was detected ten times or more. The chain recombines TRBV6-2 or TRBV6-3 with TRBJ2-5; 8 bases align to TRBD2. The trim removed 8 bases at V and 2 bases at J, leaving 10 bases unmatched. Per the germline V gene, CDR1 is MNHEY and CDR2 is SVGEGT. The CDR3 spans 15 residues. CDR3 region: CASCVGGGGQETQYF. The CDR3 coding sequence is TGTGCCAGCTGTGTTGGGGGCGGGGGGCAAGAGACCCAGTACTTC.

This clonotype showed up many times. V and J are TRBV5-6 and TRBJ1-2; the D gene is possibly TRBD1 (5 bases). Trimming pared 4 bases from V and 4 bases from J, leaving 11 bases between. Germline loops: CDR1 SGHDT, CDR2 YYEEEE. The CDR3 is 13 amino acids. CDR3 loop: CASSPGTVYGYTF. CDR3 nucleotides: TGTGCCAGCAGCCCCGGGACGGTCTATGGCTACACCTTC.

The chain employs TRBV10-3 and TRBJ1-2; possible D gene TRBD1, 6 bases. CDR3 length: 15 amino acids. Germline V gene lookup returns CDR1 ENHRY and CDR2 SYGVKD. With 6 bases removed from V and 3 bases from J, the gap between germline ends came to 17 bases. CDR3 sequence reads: CAIRPDRPGYYGYTF. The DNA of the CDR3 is TGTGCCATCAGGCCCGACAGGCCCGGGTACTATGGCTACACCTTC.

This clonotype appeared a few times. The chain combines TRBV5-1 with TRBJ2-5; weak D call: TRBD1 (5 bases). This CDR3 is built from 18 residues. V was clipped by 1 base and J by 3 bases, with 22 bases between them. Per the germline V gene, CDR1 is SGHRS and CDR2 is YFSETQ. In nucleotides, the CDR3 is TGCGCCAGCAGCTTGTTACCCAGGGCAAATCTCGGCGAAGAGACCCAGTACTTC. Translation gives CASSLLPRANLGEETQYF.

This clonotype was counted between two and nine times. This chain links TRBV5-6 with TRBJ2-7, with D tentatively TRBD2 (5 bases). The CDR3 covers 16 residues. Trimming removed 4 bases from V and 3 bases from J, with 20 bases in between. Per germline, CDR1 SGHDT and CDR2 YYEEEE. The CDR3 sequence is CASSQLAGNRHYEQYF. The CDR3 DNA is TGTGCCAGCAGCCAGCTAGCCGGGAACCGACACTACGAGCAGTACTTC.

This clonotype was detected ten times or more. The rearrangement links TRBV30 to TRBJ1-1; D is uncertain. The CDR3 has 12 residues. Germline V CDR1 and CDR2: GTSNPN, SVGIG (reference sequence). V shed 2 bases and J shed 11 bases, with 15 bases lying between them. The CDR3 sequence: CAWSPPTVKAFF. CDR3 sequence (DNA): TGTGCCTGGAGTCCCCCGACCGTGAAGGCTTTCTTT.

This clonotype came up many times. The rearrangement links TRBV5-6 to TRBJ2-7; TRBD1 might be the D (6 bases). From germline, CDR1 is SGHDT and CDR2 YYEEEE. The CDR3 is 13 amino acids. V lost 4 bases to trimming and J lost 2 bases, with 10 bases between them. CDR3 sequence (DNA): TGTGCCAGCAGCCTGGGGACAACCTACGAGCAGTACTTC. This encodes CASSLGTTYEQYF.

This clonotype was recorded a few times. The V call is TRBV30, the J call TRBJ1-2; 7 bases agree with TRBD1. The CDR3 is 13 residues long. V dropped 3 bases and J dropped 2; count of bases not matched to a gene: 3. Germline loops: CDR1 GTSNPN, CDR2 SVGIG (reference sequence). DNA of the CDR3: TGTGCCTGGAGGGGGACAGACAACTATGGCTACACCTTC. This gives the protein CAWRGTDNYGYTF.

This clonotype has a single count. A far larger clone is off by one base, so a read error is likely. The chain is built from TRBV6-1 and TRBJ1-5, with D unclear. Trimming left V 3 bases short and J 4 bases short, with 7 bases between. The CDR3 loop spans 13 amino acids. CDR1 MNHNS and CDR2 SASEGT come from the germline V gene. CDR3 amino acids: CASSESLNQPQHF. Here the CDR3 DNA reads TGTGCCAGCAGTGAGTCGTTAAATCAGCCCCAGCATTTT.

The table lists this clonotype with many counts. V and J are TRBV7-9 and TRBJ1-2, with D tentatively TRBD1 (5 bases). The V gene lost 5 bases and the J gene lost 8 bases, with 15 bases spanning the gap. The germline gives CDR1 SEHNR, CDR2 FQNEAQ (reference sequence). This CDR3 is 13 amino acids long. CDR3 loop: CASSRGAGEGYTF. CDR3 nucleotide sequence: TGTGCCAGCAGCCGAGGGGCGGGGGAAGGCTACACCTTC.

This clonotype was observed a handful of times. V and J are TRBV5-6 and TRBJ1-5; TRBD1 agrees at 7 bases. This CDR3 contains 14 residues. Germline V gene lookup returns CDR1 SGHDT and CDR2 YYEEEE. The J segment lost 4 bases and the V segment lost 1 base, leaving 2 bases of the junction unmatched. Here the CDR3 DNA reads TGTGCCAGCAGCTTGATGGGACAGAATCAGCCCCAGCATTTT. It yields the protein CASSLMGQNQPQHF. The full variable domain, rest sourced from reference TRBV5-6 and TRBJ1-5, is DAGVTQSPTHLIKTRGQQVTLRCSPKSGHDTVSWYQQALGQGPQFIFQYYEEEERQRGNFPDRFSGHQFPNYSSELNVNALLLGDSALYLCASSLMGQNQPQHFGDGTRLSIL.

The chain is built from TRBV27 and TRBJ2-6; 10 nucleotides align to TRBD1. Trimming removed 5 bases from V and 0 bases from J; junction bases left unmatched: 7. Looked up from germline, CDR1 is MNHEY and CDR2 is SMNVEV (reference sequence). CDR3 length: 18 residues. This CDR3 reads CASSPGTGAFSGANVLTF. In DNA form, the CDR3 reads TGTGCCAGCAGTCCAGGGACAGGGGCCTTCTCTGGGGCCAACGTCCTGACTTTC.

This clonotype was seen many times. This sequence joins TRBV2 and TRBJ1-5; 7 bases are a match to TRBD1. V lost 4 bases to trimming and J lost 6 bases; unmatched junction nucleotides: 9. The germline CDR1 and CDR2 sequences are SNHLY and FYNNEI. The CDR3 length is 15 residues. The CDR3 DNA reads TGTGCCAGCAGTGCACAGGGGACCCTTTTTCAGCCCCAGCATTTT. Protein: CASSAQGTLFQPQHF.

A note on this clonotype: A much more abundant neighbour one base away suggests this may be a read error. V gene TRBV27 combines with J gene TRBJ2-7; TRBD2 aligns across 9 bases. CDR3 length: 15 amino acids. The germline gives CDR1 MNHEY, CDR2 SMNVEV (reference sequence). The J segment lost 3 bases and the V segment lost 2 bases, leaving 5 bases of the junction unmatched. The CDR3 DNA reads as TGTGCCAGCAGTTTACGGACTAGCGAACTCTACGAGCAGTACTTC. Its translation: CASSLRTSELYEQYF.

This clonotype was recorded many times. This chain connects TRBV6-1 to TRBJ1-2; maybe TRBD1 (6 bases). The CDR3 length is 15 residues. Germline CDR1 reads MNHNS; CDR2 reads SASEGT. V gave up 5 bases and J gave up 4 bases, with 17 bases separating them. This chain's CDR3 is CASSPPQGGGYGYTF. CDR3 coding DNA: TGTGCCAGCAGTCCCCCCCAGGGAGGGGGCTATGGCTACACCTTC.

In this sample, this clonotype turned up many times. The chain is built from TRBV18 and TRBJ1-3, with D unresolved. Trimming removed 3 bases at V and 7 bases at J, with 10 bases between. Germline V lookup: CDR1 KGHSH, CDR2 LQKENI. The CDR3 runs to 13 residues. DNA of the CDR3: TGTGCCAGCTCACCCTCCCAGCGGAACACCATATATTTT. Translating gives CASSPSQRNTIYF.

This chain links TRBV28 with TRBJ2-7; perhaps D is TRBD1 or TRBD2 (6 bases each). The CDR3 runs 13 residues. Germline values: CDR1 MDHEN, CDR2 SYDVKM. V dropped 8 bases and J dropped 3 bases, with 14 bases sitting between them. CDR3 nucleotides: TGTGCCAGCCCGGGGGCAGGGCGCTACGAGCAGTACTTC. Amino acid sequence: CASPGAGRYEQYF.

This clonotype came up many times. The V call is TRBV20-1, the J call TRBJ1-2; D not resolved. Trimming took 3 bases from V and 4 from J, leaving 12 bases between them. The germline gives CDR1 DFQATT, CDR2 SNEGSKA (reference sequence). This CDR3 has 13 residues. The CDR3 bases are TGCAGTGCTAGTAATGAGGCGGGCTATGGCTACACCTTC. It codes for CSASNEAGYGYTF.

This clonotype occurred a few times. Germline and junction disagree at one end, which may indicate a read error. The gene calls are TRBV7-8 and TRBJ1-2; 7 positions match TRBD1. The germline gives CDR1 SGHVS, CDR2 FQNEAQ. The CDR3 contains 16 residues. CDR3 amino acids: CANSFRLTGSDYGYTF. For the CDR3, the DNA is TGTGCCAACAGCTTTCGGCTGACAGGGTCGGACTATGGCTACACCTTC.

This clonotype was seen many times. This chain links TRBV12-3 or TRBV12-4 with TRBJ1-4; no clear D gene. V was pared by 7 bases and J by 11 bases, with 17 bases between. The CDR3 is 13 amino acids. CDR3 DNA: TGTGCCAGCACCCAGGCGGGAAATGGGAAACTGTTTTTT. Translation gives CASTQAGNGKLFF.

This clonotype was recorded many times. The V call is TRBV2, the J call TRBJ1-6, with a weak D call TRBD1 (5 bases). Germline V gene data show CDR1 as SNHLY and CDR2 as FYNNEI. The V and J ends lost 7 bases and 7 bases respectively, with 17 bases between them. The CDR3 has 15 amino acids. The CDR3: CASMIRDGTNSPLHF. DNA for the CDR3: TGTGCCAGCATGATCCGGGACGGCACGAATTCACCCCTCCACTTT.

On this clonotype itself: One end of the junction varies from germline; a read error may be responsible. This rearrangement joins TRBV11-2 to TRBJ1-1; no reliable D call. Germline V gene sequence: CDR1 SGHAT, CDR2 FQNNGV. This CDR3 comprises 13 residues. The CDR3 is CASILVQNTEAFF. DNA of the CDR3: TGTGCCAGCATCTTAGTCCAGAACACTGAAGCTTTCTTT.

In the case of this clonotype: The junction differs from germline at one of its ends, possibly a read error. The DNA of the CDR3 is TGTGCCAGCAGTTACTCGACCAGCGGGGCGGGATTC. Translation: CASSYSTSGAGF. This rearrangement joins TRBV6-4 to TRBJ2-5; 7 positions agree with TRBD2. This CDR3 has 12 amino acids. Germline V gives CDR1 MRHNA, CDR2 SNTAGT.

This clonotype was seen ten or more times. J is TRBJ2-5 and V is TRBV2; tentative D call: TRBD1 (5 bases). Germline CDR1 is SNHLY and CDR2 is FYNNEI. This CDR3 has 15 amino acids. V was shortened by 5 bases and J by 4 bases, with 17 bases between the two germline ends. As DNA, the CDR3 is TGTGCCAGCAGTTCCGGTCTGGTGCAGGGAGAGACCCAGTACTTC. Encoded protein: CASSSGLVQGETQYF.